This TCR beta chain emerged from a study of response to subunit inactivated influenza vaccine. Note on this clonotype: Its matching antigen is unknown.

TCRdb re-analysed the RT-PCR reads in MiXCR, keeping a single row per CDR3 protein. The sample consists of a few hundred thousand distinct CDR3 sequences, around 15% of them appearing once. General observations from the study: The authors proposed limited new T cell recruitment per seasonal influenza vaccination.

Sequencing was performed on PBMCs from blood, taken approximately 13 days after vaccination. The source is a man aged 45-60 years who received an inactivated influenza vaccine.

CDR3 in amino acids: CSAPGGLVGETQYF. The CDR3 DNA reads as TGCAGTGCCCCGGGAGGACTAGTAGGAGAGACCCAGTACTTC. The chain employs TRBV20-1 and TRBJ2-5; TRBD2 matches 7 bases. After removal of 6 bases from V and 4 bases from J, the junction contained 11 bases not matched to a gene. The CDR3 is 14 amino acids. Germline V CDR1 and CDR2: DFQATT, SNEGSKA (reference sequence).